A single sample gave rise to the 23 T cell receptor beta chains below, sequenced in a study of shared clonotypes between healthy human individuals. Data came from immunoSEQ multiplex PCR; TCRdb stores just in-frame clones and leaves some out. The data contain more than 2,000,000 clones, 80% to 95% of them singletons. Sequencing was performed on naive CD4+ T cells from PBMCs. Subset of the sample: CD45RA+ positively selected. These receptors were collected from a young man in good health. Some clones in this sample may be carry-over from other donors' samples.

This chain uses TRBV6-1 with TRBJ2-1; 10 nucleotides align to TRBD2. V was clipped by 7 bases and J by 4 bases; unmatched bases: 4. The CDR3 covers 14 residues. In germline, CDR1 is MNHNS, CDR2 SASEGT. DNA of the CDR3: TGTGCCAGCATGAGAGCGGGAGGGTACAATGAGCAGTTCTTC. Amino acid sequence: CASMRAGGYNEQFF.

This chain connects TRBV6-1 to TRBJ1-5, with a tentative D call TRBD1 (5 bases). Trimming pared 7 bases from V and 6 bases from J, leaving 13 bases between. This CDR3 has 13 residues. Germline values: CDR1 MNHNS, CDR2 SASEGT. CDR3 coding DNA: TGTGCCAGCAATAATAGAGGGGTTCAGCCCCAGCATTTT. Residues: CASNNRGVQPQHF.

The chain joins TRBV18 to TRBJ1-4; TRBD1 matches at 7 bases. The CDR3 consists of 15 residues. The germline gives CDR1 KGHSH, CDR2 LQKENI. V gave up 4 bases and J gave up 4 bases; unmatched junction bases: 6. DNA of the CDR3: TGTGCCAGCTCACGCGAGACAGGGAGTAATGAAAAACTGTTTTTT. This encodes CASSRETGSNEKLFF.

This sequence joins TRBV11-2 and TRBJ2-3; TRBD2 aligns across 9 bases. CDR1 and CDR2 (germline): SGHAT, FQNNGV. J lost 6 bases, V lost 8 bases, and 9 bases had no gene match. The CDR3 spans 14 residues. In nucleotides, the CDR3 is TGTGCCAGCCTACGGCTAGCGGGAACCGATACGCAGTATTTT. This translates into CASLRLAGTDTQYF.

The chain couples TRBV10-3 to TRBJ1-5; no definite D call. V lost 0 bases and J 9 bases, leaving 15 bases between the germline ends. Germline V CDR1 and CDR2: ENHRY, SYGVKD. The CDR3 has 15 amino acids. The CDR3 loop is CAISESTVSSWPQHF. The CDR3 DNA reads TGTGCCATCAGTGAGTCTACTGTATCCTCGTGGCCCCAGCATTTT.

This chain connects TRBV5-1 to TRBJ2-1; the match to TRBD1 covers 7 bases. The V and J ends lost 4 bases and 7 bases, in that order; junction bases with no gene match: 8. CDR1 is SGHRS and CDR2 is YFSETQ in the germline V gene. The CDR3 sequence is 14 residues long. The CDR3, as DNA: TGCGCCAGCAGCCGGTGGGGCAGGGGGAATGAGCAGTTCTTC. Translated, it gives CASSRWGRGNEQFF.

The CDR3 DNA is TGTGCCAGCAGCCAAGATGGGACTAGACGGGGGGGGAACCAAGAGACCCAGTACTTC. Protein: CASSQDGTRRGGNQETQYF. V gene TRBV4-2 combines with J gene TRBJ2-5; 8 nucleotides match TRBD2. The length of the CDR3 is 19 residues. The junction had 12 bases not matched to a gene; V was cut back by 0 bases and J by 0 bases. Germline-derived CDR1 and CDR2 are LGHNA and YNFKEQ.

The chain combines TRBV18 with TRBJ2-7; unclear D gene. Germline CDR1 KGHSH, CDR2 LQKENI. This CDR3 is 13 amino acids long. Trimming removed 8 bases at V and 6 bases at J, with 17 bases between. The CDR3 region has the DNA TGTGCCAGCGCGAGCTCGGGTGCGCCCGAGCAGTACTTC. It yields the protein CASASSGAPEQYF.

V usage is TRBV15 and J usage is TRBJ1-2; D remains ambiguous. V shed 3 bases and J shed 2 bases, with 10 bases lying between them. CDR1 is LNHNV and CDR2 is YYDKDF in the germline V gene (reference sequence). This CDR3 contains 14 residues. The CDR3: CATSSVPANYGYTF. CDR3 nucleotide sequence: TGTGCCACCAGCAGTGTCCCAGCGAACTATGGCTACACCTTC.

The chain uses TRBV27 and TRBJ2-1; possibly TRBD2 for D (6 bases). CDR1 is MNHEY, CDR2 SMNVEV, per germline (reference sequence). Trimming left V 3 bases short and J 1 base short, with 13 bases between. This CDR3 is 16 amino acids long. CDR3 nucleotide sequence: TGTGCCAGCAGTTTGGGACTCCGACTTTCCTACAATGAGCAGTTCTTC. Translating it yields CASSLGLRLSYNEQFF.

V gene TRBV7-9 combines with J gene TRBJ2-1; 8 nucleotides match TRBD2. Per the germline V gene, CDR1 is SEHNR and CDR2 is FQNEAQ (reference sequence). The CDR3 sequence is 15 residues long. V shed 5 bases and J 2 bases; nucleotides not matched to a gene: 5. This CDR3 is CASSPSGSAYNEQFF. The CDR3 bases are TGTGCCAGCAGCCCAAGCGGGAGCGCCTACAATGAGCAGTTCTTC.

The chain combines TRBV5-6 with TRBJ1-2, with D maybe TRBD1 (5 bases). CDR3 size: 12 residues. Germline V gene data show CDR1 as SGHDT and CDR2 as YYEEEE. V dropped 0 bases and J dropped 7 bases, with 7 bases sitting between them. The CDR3 spells CASSLGQGGYTF. CDR3 nucleotides: TGTGCCAGCAGCTTGGGCCAGGGTGGCTACACCTTC.

V usage is TRBV21-1 and J usage is TRBJ2-2; whether TRBD1, the table's D call, matches the DNA was not checked. TRBV21-1 is shown as a pseudogene. This CDR3 has 16 residues. CDR3 sequence reads: CASSKAQGAYTGELFF. DNA of the CDR3: TGTGCCAGCAGCAAAGCTCAGGGGGCTTACACCGGGGAGCTGTTTTTT.

V usage is TRBV5-1 and J usage is TRBJ1-1; TRBD1 matches 7 bases. This CDR3 is built from 14 residues. Trimming took 1 base from V and 7 from J; bases not matched to a gene: 7. Germline V gene sequence: CDR1 SGHRS, CDR2 YFSETQ. In DNA, the CDR3 is TGCGCCAGCAGCTTGATTACAGGGGTCGGTGAAGCTTTCTTT. Its translation: CASSLITGVGEAFF.

In regard to this clone: Other nucleotide sequences in the sample specify the same CDR3. J is TRBJ2-1 and V is TRBV5-1; TRBD2 aligns across 7 bases. CDR3 length: 15 residues. V trimming: 4 bases; J trimming: 1 base; junction bases outside the gene matches: 5. In germline, CDR1 is SGHRS, CDR2 YFSETQ. CDR3 protein: CASSLSGSSYNEQFF. Here the CDR3 DNA reads TGCGCCAGCAGCCTTAGCGGGTCATCCTACAATGAGCAGTTCTTC. Supplemented by reference TRBV5-1 and TRBJ2-1, the full variable domain reads KAGVTQTPRYLIKTRGQQVTLSCSPISGHRSVSWYQQTPGQGLQFLFEYFSETQRNKGNFPGRFSGRQFSNSRSEMNVSTLELGDSALYLCASSLSGSSYNEQFFGPGTRLTVL.

J is TRBJ2-1 and V is TRBV7-9; D is undetermined. Trimming stripped 2 bases from V and 5 bases from J, with 4 bases between. This CDR3 is built from 12 residues. Per germline, CDR1 SEHNR and CDR2 FQNEAQ (reference sequence). The CDR3 DNA reads as TGTGCCAGCAGCTTATACCACAATGAGCAGTTCTTC. This sequence encodes CASSLYHNEQFF.

About this clone itself: This same CDR3 is encoded by further DNA sequences in the sample. The gene calls are TRBV19 and TRBJ2-7; D is possibly TRBD1 (6 bases). The CDR3 covers 13 residues. The V and J ends lost 3 bases and 3 bases respectively, with 9 bases between them. In germline, CDR1 is LNHDA, CDR2 SQIVND (reference sequence). In nucleotides, the CDR3 is TGTGCCAGTAGTATCACCAGGGGCTACGAGCAGTACTTC. Its translation: CASSITRGYEQYF.

In DNA, the CDR3 is TGTGCCAGTAGACGGGGGGCAGAAGACACTGAAGCTTTCTTT. Translated: CASRRGAEDTEAFF. This sequence joins TRBV19 and TRBJ1-1; D may be TRBD1 (6 bases). The CDR3 totals 14 residues. Germline lookup yields CDR1 LNHDA and CDR2 SQIVND (reference sequence). Trimming pared 6 bases from V and 3 bases from J, leaving 14 bases between.

The rearrangement uses TRBV4-2 and TRBJ2-1, with TRBD2 as a possible D gene (6 bases). CDR3 length: 15 residues. Germline V gene lookup returns CDR1 LGHNA and CDR2 YNFKEQ. Trimming stripped 1 base from V and 5 bases from J, with 12 bases between. DNA for the CDR3: TGTGCCAGCAGCCAAGGACGGGGGTCTAACAATGAGCAGTTCTTC. Translating it yields CASSQGRGSNNEQFF.

V is TRBV9 and J is TRBJ2-7; 9 bases match TRBD2. The CDR3 has 15 residues. Germline CDR1 reads SGDLS; CDR2 reads YYNGEE. V shed 0 bases and J 6 bases; nucleotides not matched to a gene: 7. CDR3 residues: CASSVAAGGNGEQYF. CDR3 in DNA: TGTGCCAGCAGCGTAGCGGCGGGAGGGAATGGCGAGCAGTACTTC.

The gene calls are TRBV5-4 and TRBJ1-2, with D possibly TRBD1 on 5 matching bases. In germline, CDR1 is SGHNT, CDR2 YYREEE (reference sequence). V shed 4 bases and J shed 5 bases, with 21 bases lying between them. The CDR3 spans 16 residues. Written as DNA, the CDR3 is TGTGCCAGCAGCCTATGGGACCGAGGCGACTTTTATGGCTACACCTTC. This gives the protein CASSLWDRGDFYGYTF.

The chain uses TRBV9 and TRBJ2-1; D possibly matches TRBD1 or TRBD2 (5 bases each). Trimming removed 0 bases at V and 8 bases at J, with 9 bases between. This CDR3 has 13 residues. Germline CDR1 is SGDLS and CDR2 is YYNGEE. CDR3 sequence: CASSVGGTDEQFF. The CDR3 nucleotides are TGTGCCAGCAGCGTAGGAGGGACCGATGAGCAGTTCTTC. The complete variable domain, with remaining parts taken from reference TRBV9 and TRBJ2-1, reads DSGVTQTPKHLITATGQRVTLRCSPRSGDLSVYWYQQSLDQGLQFLIQYYNGEERAKGNILERFSAQQFPDLHSELNLSSLELGDSALYFCASSVGGTDEQFFGPGTRLTVL.

The chain recombines TRBV28 with TRBJ2-7; 9 nucleotides match TRBD1. The CDR3 loop spans 14 amino acids. Germline CDR1 and CDR2: MDHEN and SYDVKM. After removal of 6 bases from V and 4 bases from J, the junction contained 7 bases not matched to a gene. Here the CDR3 DNA reads TGTGCCAGCAGGGGCGGGGGACAGGGTTACGAGCAGTACTTC. It specifies CASRGGGQGYEQYF.